This T cell receptor (beta chain) emerged from a study of blood T cell repertoires in COVID-19. Whole-study context: The analysed material was cDNA or gDNA that came from T cells, B-cell-depleted T cells, or PBMCs.

Across roughly 25 US areas, participants ranged in age from about 18 to 90 years. Clinical histories supplied by participants themselves formed the basis of cohort assignment. Symptom resolution, clearance, or two negative PCRs marked donors in Cohort 3 as recovered. Using immunoSEQ multiplex PCR, the repertoire was profiled, and TCRdb retains in-frame clones only, with some absent. This sample has some 140,000 clones, with about 80% found just once. This receptor was identified in a man aged 45 to 65 who had recovered from COVID-19. Sequencing was carried out using PBMCs or T cells enriched from blood (not recorded which).

The CDR3 sequence: CASSPDYLTEAFF. The CDR3 coding sequence is TGTGCCAGCAGCCCGGACTATCTCACTGAAGCTTTCTTT. This chain links TRBV7-2 with TRBJ1-1; the D is unclear. The CDR3 has 13 residues. The germline CDR1 and CDR2 sequences are SGHTA and FQGNSA. Trimming left V 5 bases short and J 4 bases short, with 11 bases between.